This TCR beta chain was obtained from a study of blood T cell repertoires in COVID-19 (dated by TCRdb to 2018 to 2021). General notes on the study: Collaborator samples came from the United States, Italy and Spain and covered acute and convalescent phases of COVID-19. Nearly every sample came with metadata listing a de-identified subject ID, COVID-19 status, age in years and sex. Where available, HLA class I and class II types were obtained from metadata supplied by the sample provider rather than from assay-based typing. The material from the prospective study consisted of cDNA or gDNA derived from T cells, B-cell-depleted T cells, or PBMCs. The samples were drawn from the first 160 participants of the ongoing ImmuneRACE study and from 950 to 1,500 subjects provided by 6 global collaborators. The dataset comprised deeply sampled blood TCRbeta repertoires from subjects exposed to, actively infected with, or recovered from COVID-19. The repertoires were made available in a free public database intended to serve as a resource for research on the immune response to SARS-CoV-2.

Looking up the germline V gene (reference sequence) yields CDR1 SGHNT and CDR2 YYREEE. The CDR3 numbers 15 residues from cysteine through phenylalanine. The retained sequence is limited to the CDR3, 45 bases, with the frame set at the first base. Trimmed from V: 4 bases; trimmed from J: 7 bases; junction bases lacking a gene match: 9. The immunoSEQ Assay, a bias-controlled multiplex PCR, was used to amplify TCRbeta CDR3 regions from genomic DNA. Processing in the source paper ran as follows. Nucleated cell counts per sample were estimated from amplification of reference gene primers within the assay. To quantify the absolute abundance of each unique TCRbeta CDR3 rearrangement, sequence reads were collapsed and filtered. For each sample, productive Simpson clonality was calculated as the square root of Simpson's diversity index over productive rearrangements. The clones in this table, taken by TCRdb from immuneACCESS, are in-frame only. Not every clone is retained; where verified, under half of the shortfall comes from an unresolved V gene, and the cause of the rest is unknown. Clonal size and the V and J genes are those of that table, whereas D and trimming came from the DNA. The sample table contains tens of thousands of clones; only one count was recorded for over 65% of them. The top ten hold around a tenth of the sample.

This clone was counted between two and nine times. The target of this receptor is not known. The input lacks base qualities; no much larger clone sits a single base away. Study-wide findings and limitations: The quantity of clinical and demographic metadata differed by source and by participant and was supplied without curation.

At one collaborating source in Seattle, patients were enrolled during active infection and were followed longitudinally through the course of disease. The collaborating institutions used their own protocols to collect whole blood in K2EDTA tubes. For TCRbeta analysis, collaborators shipped samples as frozen whole blood, isolated PBMCs, or DNA extracted from either of those sample types. The clonotype was recovered from a man at least 80 years old with COVID-19, enrolled during active disease. The rearrangement combines TRBV5-4 with TRBJ2-1; TRBD1 agrees with 9 junctional bases. The sample was peripheral blood. The DNA sequence is as follows: TGTGCCAGCAGCCACGGGACAGGGCAGGGGAATGAGCAGTTCTTC. The encoded protein is CASSHGTGQGNEQFF.